This T cell receptor (beta chain) stems from a study of T-cell reconstitution after alpha-beta-depleted transplantation in children. Unique molecular identifiers tagged the TCRbeta library. In TCRdb, the PCR reads were re-called with MiXCR into one record per CDR3 protein. The sample contains about 610,000 distinct CDR3 sequences, approximately 10% of which appear only once. Germline V gene lookup returns CDR1 DFQATT and CDR2 SNEGSKA (reference sequence). Losses at the gene ends were 5 bases for V and 2 bases for J; bases not matched to a gene: 13. The CDR3 totals 16 residues. This clonotype was detected a few times.

The receptor's source is a human donor who donated a stem cell graft to a child with acute myeloid leukemia. The V gene is TRBV20-1, the J gene TRBJ2-7, with 9 bases aligning to TRBD2. The sample consisted of PBMCs from the stem cell graft donor, taken from the stem cell graft. The CDR3 DNA reads as TGCAGTGCTCCTGCTAGCGGGGAGCCCCCCACCTACGAGCAGTACTTC. Its protein product is CSAPASGEPPTYEQYF.